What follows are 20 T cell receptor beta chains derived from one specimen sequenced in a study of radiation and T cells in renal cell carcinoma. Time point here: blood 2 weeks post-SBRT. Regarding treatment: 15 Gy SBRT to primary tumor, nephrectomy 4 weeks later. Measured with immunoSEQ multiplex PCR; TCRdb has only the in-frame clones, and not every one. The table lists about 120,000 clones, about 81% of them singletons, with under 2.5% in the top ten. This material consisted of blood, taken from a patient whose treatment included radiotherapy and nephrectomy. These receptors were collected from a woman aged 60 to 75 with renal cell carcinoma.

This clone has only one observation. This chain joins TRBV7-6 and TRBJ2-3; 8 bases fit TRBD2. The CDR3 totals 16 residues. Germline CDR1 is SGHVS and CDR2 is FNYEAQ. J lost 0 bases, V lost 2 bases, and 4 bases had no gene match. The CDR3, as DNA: TGTGCCAGCAGCTTAACCGGGGGGGGTAGCACAGATACGCAGTATTTT. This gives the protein CASSLTGGGSTDTQYF. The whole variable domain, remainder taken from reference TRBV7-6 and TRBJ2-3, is GAGVSQSPRYKVTKRGQDVALRCDPISGHVSLYWYRQALGQGPEFLTYFNYEAQQDKSGLPNDRFSAERPEGSISTLTIQRTEQRDSAMYRCASSLTGGGSTDTQYFGPGTRLTVL.

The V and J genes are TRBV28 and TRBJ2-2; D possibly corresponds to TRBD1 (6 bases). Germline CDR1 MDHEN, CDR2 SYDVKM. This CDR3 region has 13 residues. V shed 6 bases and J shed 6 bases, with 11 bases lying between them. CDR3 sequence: CASREAGAGELFF. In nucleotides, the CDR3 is TGTGCCAGCAGGGAGGCAGGGGCCGGGGAGCTGTTTTTT.

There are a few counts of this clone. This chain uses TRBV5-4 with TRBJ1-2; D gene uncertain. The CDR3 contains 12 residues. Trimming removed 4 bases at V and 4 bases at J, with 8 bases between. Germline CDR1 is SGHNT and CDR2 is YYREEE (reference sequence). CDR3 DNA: TGTGCCAGCAGCCCTGGAGGCTATGGCTACACCTTC. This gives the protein CASSPGGYGYTF.

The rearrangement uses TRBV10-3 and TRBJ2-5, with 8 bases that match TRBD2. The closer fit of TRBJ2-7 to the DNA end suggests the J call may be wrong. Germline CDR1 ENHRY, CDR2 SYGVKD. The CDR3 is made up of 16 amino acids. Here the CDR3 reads CAISEFSGLEGNEQYF. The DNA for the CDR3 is TGTGCCATCAGTGAGTTTTCGGGACTAGAGGGAAACGAGCAGTACTTC.

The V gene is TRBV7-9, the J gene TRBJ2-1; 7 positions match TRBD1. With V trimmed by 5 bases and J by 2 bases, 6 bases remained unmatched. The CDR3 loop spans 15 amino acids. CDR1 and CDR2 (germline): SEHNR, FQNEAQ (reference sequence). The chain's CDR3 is CASSVYRGAYNEQFF. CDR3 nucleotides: TGTGCCAGCAGCGTATACAGGGGTGCCTACAATGAGCAGTTCTTC.

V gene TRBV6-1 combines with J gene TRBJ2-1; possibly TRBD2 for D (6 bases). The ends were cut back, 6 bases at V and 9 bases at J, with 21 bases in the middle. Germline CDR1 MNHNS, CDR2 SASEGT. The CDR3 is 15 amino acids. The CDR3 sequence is CASSPNPGLGGEQFF. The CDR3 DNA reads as TGTGCCAGCAGCCCCAATCCGGGACTCGGGGGTGAGCAGTTCTTC.

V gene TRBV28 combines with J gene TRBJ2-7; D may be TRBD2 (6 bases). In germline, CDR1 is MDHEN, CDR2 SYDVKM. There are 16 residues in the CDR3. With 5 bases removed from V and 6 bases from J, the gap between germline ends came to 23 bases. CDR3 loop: CASSGPRGVLFGEQYF. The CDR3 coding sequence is TGTGCCAGCAGTGGGCCTCGCGGGGTCTTATTTGGCGAGCAGTACTTC.

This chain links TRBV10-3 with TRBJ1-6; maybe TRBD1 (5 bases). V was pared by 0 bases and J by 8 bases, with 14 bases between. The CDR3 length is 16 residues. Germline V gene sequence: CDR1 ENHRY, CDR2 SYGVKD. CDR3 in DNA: TGTGCCATCAGTGAGTCGGAACCCGGGGACGATTCACCCCTCCACTTT. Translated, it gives CAISESEPGDDSPLHF.

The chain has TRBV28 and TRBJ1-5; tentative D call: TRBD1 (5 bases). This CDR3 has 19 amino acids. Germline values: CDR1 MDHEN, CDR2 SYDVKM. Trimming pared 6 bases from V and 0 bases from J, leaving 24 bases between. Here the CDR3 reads CASSRLGRSTAYSNQPQHF. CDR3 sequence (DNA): TGTGCCAGCAGCCGACTGGGACGCTCAACAGCGTATAGCAATCAGCCCCAGCATTTT. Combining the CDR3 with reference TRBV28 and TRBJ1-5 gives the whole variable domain DVKVTQSSRYLVKRTGEKVFLECVQDMDHENMFWYRQDPGLGLRLIYFSYDVKMKEKGDIPEGYSVSREKKERFSLILESASTNQTSMYLCASSRLGRSTAYSNQPQHFGDGTRLSIL.

This chain's CDR3 is CASRAPGAGANVLTF. CDR3 in DNA: TGTGCCAGCAGGGCCCCCGGGGCTGGGGCCAACGTCCTGACTTTC. This chain uses TRBV6-1 with TRBJ2-6; the D gene is possibly TRBD2 (5 bases). The CDR3 is 15 residues long. The ends were cut back, 6 bases at V and 2 bases at J, with 11 bases in the middle. The germline CDR1 and CDR2 sequences are MNHNS and SASEGT.

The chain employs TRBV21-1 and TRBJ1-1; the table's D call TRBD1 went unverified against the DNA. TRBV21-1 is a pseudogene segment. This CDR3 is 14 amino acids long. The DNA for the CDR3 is TGTGCCAGCAGCAAAGGCTCAGGGTATACTGAAGCTTTCTTT. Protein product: CASSKGSGYTEAFF.

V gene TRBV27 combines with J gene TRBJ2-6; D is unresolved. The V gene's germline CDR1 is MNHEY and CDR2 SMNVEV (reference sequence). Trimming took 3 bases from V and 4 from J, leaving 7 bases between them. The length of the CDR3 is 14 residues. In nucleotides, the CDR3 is TGTGCCAGCAGTTTGGTCCCGGGGGCCAACGTCCTGACTTTC. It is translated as CASSLVPGANVLTF.

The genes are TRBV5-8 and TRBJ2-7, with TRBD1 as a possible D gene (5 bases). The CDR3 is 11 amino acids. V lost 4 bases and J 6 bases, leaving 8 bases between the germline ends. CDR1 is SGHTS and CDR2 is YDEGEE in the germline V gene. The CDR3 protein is CASSATVEQYF. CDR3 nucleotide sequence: TGTGCCAGCAGCGCGACAGTCGAGCAGTACTTC.

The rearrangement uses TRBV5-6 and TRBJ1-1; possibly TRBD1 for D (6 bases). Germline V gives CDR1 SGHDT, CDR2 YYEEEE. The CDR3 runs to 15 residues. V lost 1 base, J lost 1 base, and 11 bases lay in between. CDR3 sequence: CASSLLGQSNTEAFF. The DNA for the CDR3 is TGTGCCAGCAGCTTGCTCGGACAGTCGAACACTGAAGCTTTCTTT.

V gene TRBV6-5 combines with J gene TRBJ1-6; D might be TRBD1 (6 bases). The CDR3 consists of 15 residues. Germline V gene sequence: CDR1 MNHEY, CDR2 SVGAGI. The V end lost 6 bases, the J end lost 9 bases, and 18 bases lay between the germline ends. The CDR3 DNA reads TGTGCCAGCAGCCTACAGGGAGCCCGCGGTTCACCCCTCCACTTT. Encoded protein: CASSLQGARGSPLHF.

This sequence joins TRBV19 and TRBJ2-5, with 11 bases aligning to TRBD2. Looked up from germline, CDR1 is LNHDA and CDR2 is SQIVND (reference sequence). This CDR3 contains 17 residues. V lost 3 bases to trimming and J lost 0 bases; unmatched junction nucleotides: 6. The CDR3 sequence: CASSISSGGPYQETQYF. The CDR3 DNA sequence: TGTGCCAGTAGTATCTCTAGCGGGGGGCCGTACCAAGAGACCCAGTACTTC.

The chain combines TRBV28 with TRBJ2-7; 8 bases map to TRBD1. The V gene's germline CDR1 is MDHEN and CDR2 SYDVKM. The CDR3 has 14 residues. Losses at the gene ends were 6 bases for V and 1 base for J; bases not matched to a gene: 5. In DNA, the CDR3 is TGTGCCAGCAGCCTGGGACAGGTGTCCTACGAGCAGTACTTC. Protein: CASSLGQVSYEQYF.

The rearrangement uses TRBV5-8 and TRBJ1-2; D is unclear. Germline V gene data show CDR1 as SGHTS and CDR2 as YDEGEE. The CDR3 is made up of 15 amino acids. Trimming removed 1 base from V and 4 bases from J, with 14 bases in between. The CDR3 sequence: CASSLLGSFSYGYTF. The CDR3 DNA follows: TGTGCCAGCAGCTTGTTAGGCAGCTTCTCCTATGGCTACACCTTC.

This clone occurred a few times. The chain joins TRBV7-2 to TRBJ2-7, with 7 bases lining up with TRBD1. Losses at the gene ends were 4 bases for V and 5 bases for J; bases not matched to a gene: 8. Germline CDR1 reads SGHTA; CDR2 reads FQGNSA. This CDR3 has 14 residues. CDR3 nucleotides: TGTGCCAGCAGCTCTAACTACAGGGGAGACGAGCAGTACTTC. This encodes CASSSNYRGDEQYF.

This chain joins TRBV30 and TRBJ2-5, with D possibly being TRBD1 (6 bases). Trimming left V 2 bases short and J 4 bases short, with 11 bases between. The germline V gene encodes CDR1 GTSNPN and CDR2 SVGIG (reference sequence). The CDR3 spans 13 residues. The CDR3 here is CAWSRTGRETQYF. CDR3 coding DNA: TGTGCCTGGAGTAGAACAGGGAGAGAGACCCAGTACTTC.